This section outlines one TCR beta chain sequence together with its context. Its antigen is not identified. The PCR had 60 Vbeta and 13 Jbeta primers. Using immunoSEQ multiplex PCR, the repertoire was profiled, and TCRdb retains in-frame clones only, with some absent. The table includes 150,000 to 200,000 clones, 60% to 85% detected once. This record comes from a study of cytomegalovirus exposure and HLA in healthy donors. The CDR3 is made up of 14 amino acids. Germline CDR1 is SNHLY and CDR2 is FYNNEI. V dropped 2 bases and J dropped 1 base, with 9 bases sitting between them. General study results and limits: Later analysis identified several of the most significant clusters that appeared linked to common viral pathogens. The sole available immune exposure information was CMV serostatus.

The source is a young woman in good health and CMV-seronegative. The sample comprised PBMCs. The chain couples TRBV2 to TRBJ2-7; the D is unclear. The CDR3 DNA sequence: TGTGCCAGCAGTGAATTCGAGTGGTCCTACGAGCAGTACTTC. This encodes CASSEFEWSYEQYF.